This TCR beta chain was obtained from a study of cytomegalovirus exposure and HLA in healthy donors. Findings of the study overall: Specificity of three CMV-associated chains for CMV antigens was verified in vitro.

Both 60 Vbeta primers and 13 Jbeta primers went into the PCR. Method: immunoSEQ multiplex PCR; TCRdb's copy keeps in-frame clones and lacks some. This table holds 200,000 to 250,000 clones, 80% to 90% found once. V lost 6 bases, J lost 3 bases, and 4 bases stayed unmatched. The CDR3 runs to 14 residues. Germline V gene sequence: CDR1 SQVTM, CDR2 ANQGSEA. Regarding this clone: Its specificity is unknown.

The source material was PBMCs. This clonotype originated in a man between 25 and 39 years old in good health and CMV-seronegative. The rearrangement uses TRBV29-1 and TRBJ2-1; 11 nucleotides line up with TRBD1. This CDR3 reads CSVSGTGGYNEQFF. The CDR3 nucleotides read TGCAGCGTGTCCGGGACAGGGGGCTACAATGAGCAGTTCTTC.